Sequencing of this T cell receptor beta chain was carried out in a study of metastatic and nonmetastatic thyroid tumors (TCRdb year 2020). Describing the broader study: The researchers compared repertoires between peripheral blood samples and tumor or nodule tissue samples from patients with malignant or benign thyroid disease.

This clone was counted ten times or more. The antigen it recognizes is unknown. No much larger clone exists at a distance of one base, and base qualities are not known. Library method: PCR. Sequencing was performed on an Illumina HiSeq 4000. High-throughput sequencing was used to profile the TCR beta-chain CDR3 region of each patient. The study's processing was this. CDR3 differences across clinicopathological groups were used to build a classifier for discriminating distant-metastatic papillary thyroid cancer patients. Repertoire diversity was assessed with the Shannon index, and tumor-blood repertoire similarity with the Morisita-Horn index. TCRdb itself trimmed the public reads at Q25 with fastp, ran MiXCR and retained productive beta chains. It is TCRdb's table, rather than the study itself, that gives the V and J calls and clone size. The sample table holds 4,500 to 6,500 clones, of which less than 35% were seen once. 20% to 30% of the sample is taken by the ten largest.

Via the germline V gene (reference sequence), CDR1 is WNHNN and CDR2 SYGVQD. Inclusive of the bounding cysteine and phenylalanine, the CDR3 is 16 residues long. Only the CDR3 DNA stays, 48 bases, in frame from base 1. Ends trimmed: V by 6 bases, J by 3 bases; bases unmatched to a gene: 10. What the research found in general, with its limitations: In both blood and tumor samples, TCR beta diversity was reported to be significantly higher in malignant tumors than in benign nodules.

No treatment had been received by any patient before thyroid surgery. The study retrospectively analysed patient clinical samples collected from about 2012 to 2019 using T-cell receptor beta sequencing. The origin of this receptor is a female donor with papillary thyroid cancer or a benign thyroid nodule (not recorded which). Some clones in this sample may be carry-over from other donors' samples. The material sequenced was adjacent normal tissue. The rearranged chain carries TRBV10-1 and TRBJ2-1; 8 bases in between match TRBD1. Here the CDR3 is given as CASSTIGTGNYNEQFF. The base sequence is TGCGCCAGCAGCACGATAGGGACAGGCAACTACAATGAGCAGTTCTTC.